This T cell receptor (beta chain) appears in the sequencing data of a study of T cell repertoires in cytomegalovirus infection. Study context: Newly reported HLA-C-restricted and thoroughly characterized HLA-B-restricted CMV epitopes were employed. Both CMV infection and a matching HLA type were indicated by public TCR beta signatures.

Overall study results and limits: HLA-C-restricted, CMV-specific TCR beta clonotypes were dominant ex vivo. Individuals carrying CMV plus the relevant HLA were identified by cumulative frequency of public TCR beta families.

The sample holds a few counts of this clonotype. The target antigen is unknown. CDR1 and CDR2 (germline): SEHNR, FQNEAQ (reference sequence). The CDR3 contains 15 residues. V shed 4 bases, J shed 1 base, and the junction held 3 bases outside the gene matches. One entry per CDR3 protein, called by TCRdb with MiXCR from the reads. This table holds roughly 990,000 distinct CDR3 sequences, approximately 33% found once. The input for sequencing was cultured CD8+ T cells from PBMCs, taken from culture after CMV antigen stimulation. The V call is TRBV7-9, the J call TRBJ2-2; 7 nucleotides match TRBD1. This clonotype was obtained from a human donor in good health (CMV status not recorded). Some clones in this sample may be carry-over from other donors' samples. The DNA of the CDR3 is TGTGCCAGCAGCTCATGGGACAGGAACACCGGGGAGCTGTTTTTT. This gives the protein CASSSWDRNTGELFF.